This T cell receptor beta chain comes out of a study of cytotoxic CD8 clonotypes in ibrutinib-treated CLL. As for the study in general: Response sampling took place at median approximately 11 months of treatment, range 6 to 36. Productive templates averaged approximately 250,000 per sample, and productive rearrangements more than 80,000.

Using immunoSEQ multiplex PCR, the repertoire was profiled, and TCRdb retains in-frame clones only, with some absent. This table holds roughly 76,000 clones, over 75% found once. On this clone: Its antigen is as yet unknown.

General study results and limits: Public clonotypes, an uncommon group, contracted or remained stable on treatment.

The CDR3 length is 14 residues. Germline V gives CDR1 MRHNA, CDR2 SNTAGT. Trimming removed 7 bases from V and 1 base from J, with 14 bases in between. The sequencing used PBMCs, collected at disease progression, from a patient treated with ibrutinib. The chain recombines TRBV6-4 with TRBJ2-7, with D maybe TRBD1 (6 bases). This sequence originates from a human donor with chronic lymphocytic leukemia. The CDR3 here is CASIRGRGSYEQYF. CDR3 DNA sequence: TGTGCCAGCATCCGGGGTAGGGGGTCCTACGAGCAGTACTTC.